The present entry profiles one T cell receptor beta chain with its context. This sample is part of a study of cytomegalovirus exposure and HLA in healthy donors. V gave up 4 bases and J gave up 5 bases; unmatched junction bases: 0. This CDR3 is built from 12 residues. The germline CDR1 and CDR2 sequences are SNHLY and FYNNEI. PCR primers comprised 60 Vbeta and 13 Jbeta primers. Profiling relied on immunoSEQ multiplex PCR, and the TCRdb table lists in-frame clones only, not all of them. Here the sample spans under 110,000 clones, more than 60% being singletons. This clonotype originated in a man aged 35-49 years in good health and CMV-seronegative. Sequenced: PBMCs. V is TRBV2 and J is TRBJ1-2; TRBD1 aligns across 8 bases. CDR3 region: CASSGQGYGYTF. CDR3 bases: TGTGCCAGCAGTGGACAGGGGTATGGCTACACCTTC.